Presented here are 16 T cell receptor beta chains from one specimen sequenced in a study of control samples from healthy donors and cancer patients. Clones were read by immunoSEQ multiplex PCR, and TCRdb kept only the in-frame ones, dropping some. The sample records 150,000 to 200,000 clones, 90% to 95% being singletons. Sequences were obtained from blood. These receptor sequences come from a woman under 40 in good health.

The rearrangement uses TRBV7-2 and TRBJ1-6; the D is unclear. Germline CDR1 is SGHTA and CDR2 is FQGNSA. The CDR3 length is 12 residues. V was pared by 5 bases and J by 8 bases, with 7 bases between. In DNA, the CDR3 is TGTGCCAGCAGCCATCGGGATTCACCCCTCCACTTT. Its translation is CASSHRDSPLHF.

This rearrangement joins TRBV4-2 to TRBJ1-2, with 7 nucleotides matching TRBD1. Germline-derived CDR1 and CDR2 are LGHNA and YNFKEQ. The CDR3 runs to 16 residues. After removal of 1 base from V and 4 bases from J, the junction contained 9 bases not matched to a gene. The CDR3 DNA reads TGTGCCAGCAGCCAAGTCCGAGGACAGGCCGGCTATGGCTACACCTTC. Protein sequence: CASSQVRGQAGYGYTF.

This chain links TRBV7-3 with TRBJ2-5; 9 positions agree with TRBD1. Trimming took 0 bases from V and 6 from J; bases not matched to a gene: 5. Germline V gene sequence: CDR1 SGHTA, CDR2 FQGTGA. This CDR3 is built from 15 residues. The CDR3 DNA is TGTGCCAGCAGCTTAACGACAGGGGGTAGGAAGACCCAGTACTTC. Amino acid sequence: CASSLTTGGRKTQYF.

The V and J genes are TRBV6-5 and TRBJ1-2; the D gene is possibly TRBD1 (5 bases). The V and J ends lost 0 bases and 4 bases respectively, with 12 bases between them. Germline-derived CDR1 and CDR2 are MNHEY and SVGAGI. The CDR3 has 15 amino acids. The CDR3 DNA follows: TGTGCCAGCAGTTACTCGGGGCGGTCGAGCTATGGCTACACCTTC. This codes for CASSYSGRSSYGYTF.

Notes on this clone: Other DNA sequences in this specimen translate into the identical CDR3. As DNA, the CDR3 is TGCGCCAGCAGCCAGGACCCAGGGGCTGGGGCCAACGTCCTGACTTTC. This gives the protein CASSQDPGAGANVLTF. The chain joins TRBV4-3 to TRBJ2-6; the D gene is possibly TRBD1 (6 bases). Germline-derived CDR1 and CDR2 are LGHNA and YSLEER. The CDR3 length is 16 residues. V lost 3 bases to trimming and J lost 2 bases, with 11 bases between them.

The chain links TRBV28 to TRBJ1-2; D remains unclear. The ends were cut back, 5 bases at V and 1 base at J, with 5 bases in the middle. Germline values: CDR1 MDHEN, CDR2 SYDVKM. This CDR3 contains 12 residues. The CDR3 protein is CASSPRNYGYTF. In nucleotides, the CDR3 is TGTGCCAGCAGTCCCCGTAACTATGGCTACACCTTC.

This clone was recorded a few times. The CDR3 nucleotides read TGTGCCAGCAGTTACTGGACCGGGACGGGACAAGAGACCCAGTACTTC. This encodes CASSYWTGTGQETQYF. V and J are TRBV6-2 or TRBV6-3 and TRBJ2-5; perhaps D is TRBD1 or TRBD2 (5 bases each). Germline assignment: CDR1 MNHEY and CDR2 SVGEGT. V was trimmed by 1 base and J by 2 bases, leaving 14 bases between them. The CDR3 totals 16 residues.

The gene calls are TRBV3-1 (or the pseudogene TRBV3-2) and TRBJ2-1; 7 bases fit TRBD1. Germline V lookup: CDR1 LGHDT, CDR2 YNNKEL (reference sequence). This CDR3 region has 12 residues. V was clipped by 4 bases and J by 10 bases; unmatched bases: 4. CDR3 sequence (DNA): TGTGCCAGCAGCCTCCGGGACAGCGAGCAGTTCTTC. Protein: CASSLRDSEQFF.

The rearrangement joins TRBV4-1 to TRBJ2-7; 11 nucleotides match TRBD2. Germline assignment: CDR1 MGHRA and CDR2 YSYEKL. The CDR3 spans 15 residues. The V gene end was trimmed by 6 bases and the J gene end by 0 bases; junction bases not matched to a gene: 4. The CDR3: CASSRLAGPSYEQYF. The CDR3 DNA reads as TGCGCCAGCAGTCGACTAGCGGGACCCTCCTACGAGCAGTACTTC.

The V gene is TRBV6-5, the J gene TRBJ2-3, with 7 nucleotides matching TRBD2. The CDR3 contains 15 residues. V dropped 2 bases and J dropped 0; count of bases not matched to a gene: 2. Germline V lookup: CDR1 MNHEY, CDR2 SVGAGI. CDR3 region: CASSYERGSTDTQYF. CDR3 nucleotide sequence: TGTGCCAGCAGTTACGAGCGGGGTAGCACAGATACGCAGTATTTT.

The rearrangement joins TRBV15 to TRBJ2-2; 9 bases are shared with TRBD2. The J segment lost 5 bases and the V segment lost 3 bases, leaving 4 bases of the junction unmatched. In germline, CDR1 is LNHNV, CDR2 YYDKDF (reference sequence). CDR3 length equals 15 residues. CDR3 residues: CATSRGSGRTGELFF. The CDR3 bases are TGTGCCACCAGCAGGGGTAGCGGGAGAACCGGGGAGCTGTTTTTT.

The J gene is TRBJ2-1, the V gene TRBV28; 13 positions match TRBD2. The CDR3 is 15 residues long. V lost 6 bases, J lost 9 bases, and 8 bases stayed unmatched. Germline loops: CDR1 MDHEN, CDR2 SYDVKM. The CDR3 sequence: CASRKGLAGVGEQFF. The DNA of the CDR3 is TGTGCCAGCAGGAAAGGACTAGCGGGAGTCGGTGAGCAGTTCTTC.

The chain joins TRBV27 to TRBJ2-3, with 16 positions matching TRBD2. Germline V gives CDR1 MNHEY, CDR2 SMNVEV (reference sequence). This CDR3 is built from 18 residues. J lost 2 bases, V lost 1 base, and 3 bases had no gene match. The CDR3 DNA reads TGTGCCAGCAGTTTATGGGGACTAGCGGGAGGGCCCACAGATACGCAGTATTTT. Its translation is CASSLWGLAGGPTDTQYF.

V usage is TRBV9 and J usage is TRBJ2-7; 8 bases agree with TRBD1. Unmatched junction bases numbered 6, after V lost 0 bases and J lost 4 bases. Looked up from germline, CDR1 is SGDLS and CDR2 is YYNGEE. This CDR3 spans 15 amino acids. Here the CDR3 DNA reads TGTGCCAGCAGCGTAGCTTCTGGACAGGGTTACGAGCAGTACTTC. Amino acids: CASSVASGQGYEQYF.

V is TRBV27 and J is TRBJ2-1; possibly TRBD2 for D (5 bases). Germline assignment: CDR1 MNHEY and CDR2 SMNVEV (reference sequence). The V and J ends lost 5 bases and 5 bases respectively, with 10 bases between them. This CDR3 contains 13 residues. CDR3 amino acids: CASSPPGNNEQFF. In DNA form, the CDR3 reads TGTGCCAGCAGTCCCCCCGGGAACAATGAGCAGTTCTTC.

The chain has TRBV13 and TRBJ1-3; 9 bases agree with TRBD1. The CDR3 sequence is 14 residues long. Germline CDR1 is PRHDT and CDR2 is FYEKMQ (reference sequence). With V trimmed by 5 bases and J by 2 bases, 1 base remained unmatched. CDR3 in amino acids: CASSDRGTGNTIYF. The CDR3 DNA is TGTGCCAGCAGCGACAGGGGGACTGGAAACACCATATATTTT. Using reference TRBV13 and TRBJ1-3 for the parts outside the CDR3, the full variable domain is AAGVIQSPRHLIKEKRETATLKCYPIPRHDTVYWYQQGPGQDPQFLISFYEKMQSDKGSIPDRFSAQQFSDYHSELNMSSLELGDSALYFCASSDRGTGNTIYFGEGSWLTVV.